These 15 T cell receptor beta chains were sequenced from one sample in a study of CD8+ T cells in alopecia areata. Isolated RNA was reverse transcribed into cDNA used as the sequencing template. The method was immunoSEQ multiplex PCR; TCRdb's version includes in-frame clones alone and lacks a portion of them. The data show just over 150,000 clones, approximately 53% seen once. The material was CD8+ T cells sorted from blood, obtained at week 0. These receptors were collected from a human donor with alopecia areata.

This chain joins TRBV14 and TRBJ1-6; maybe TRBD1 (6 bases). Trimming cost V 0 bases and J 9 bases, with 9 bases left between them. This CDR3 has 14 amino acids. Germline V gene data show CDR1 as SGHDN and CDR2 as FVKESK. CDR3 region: CASSQETGASPLHF. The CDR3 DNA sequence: TGTGCCAGCAGCCAAGAGACGGGGGCTTCACCCCTCCACTTT.

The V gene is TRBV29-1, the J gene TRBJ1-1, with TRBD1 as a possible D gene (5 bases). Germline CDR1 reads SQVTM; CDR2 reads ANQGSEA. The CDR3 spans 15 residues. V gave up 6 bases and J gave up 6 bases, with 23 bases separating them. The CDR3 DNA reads TGCAGCGTGCCCCATGGGGCAGGGTTTGGTCCTGAAGCTTTCTTT. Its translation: CSVPHGAGFGPEAFF. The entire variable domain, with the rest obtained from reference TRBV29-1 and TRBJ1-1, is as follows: SAVISQKPSRDICQRGTSLTIQCQVDSQVTMMFWYRQQPGQSLTLIATANQGSEATYESGFVIDKFPISRPNLTFSTLTVSNMSPEDSSIYLCSVPHGAGFGPEAFFGQGTRLTVV.

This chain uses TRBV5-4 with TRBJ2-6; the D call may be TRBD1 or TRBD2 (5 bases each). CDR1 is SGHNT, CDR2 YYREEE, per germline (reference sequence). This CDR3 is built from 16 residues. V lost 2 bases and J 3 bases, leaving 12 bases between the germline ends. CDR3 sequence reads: CASSFRGAGGANVLTF. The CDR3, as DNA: TGTGCCAGCAGCTTCCGAGGGGCGGGTGGGGCCAACGTCCTGACTTTC. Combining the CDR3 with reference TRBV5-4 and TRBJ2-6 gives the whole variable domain ETGVTQSPTHLIKTRGQQVTLRCSSQSGHNTVSWYQQALGQGPQFIFQYYREEENGRGNFPPRFSGLQFPNYSSELNVNALELDDSALYLCASSFRGAGGANVLTFGAGSRLTVL.

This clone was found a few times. CDR3 sequence reads: CSVVAGDNEQFF. CDR3 coding DNA: TGCAGCGTTGTAGCGGGGGACAATGAGCAGTTCTTC. The chain links TRBV29-1 to TRBJ2-1, with TRBD2 identical over 9 bases. V lost 4 bases and J lost 5; bases outside the gene matches: 0. This CDR3 has 12 amino acids. Germline V gives CDR1 SQVTM, CDR2 ANQGSEA.

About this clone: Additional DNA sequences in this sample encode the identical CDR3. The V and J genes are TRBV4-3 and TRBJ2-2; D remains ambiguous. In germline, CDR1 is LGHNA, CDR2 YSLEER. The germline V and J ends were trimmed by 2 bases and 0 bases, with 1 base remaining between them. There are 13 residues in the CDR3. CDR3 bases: TGCGCCAGCAGCCAATCGAACACCGGGGAGCTGTTTTTT. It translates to CASSQSNTGELFF.

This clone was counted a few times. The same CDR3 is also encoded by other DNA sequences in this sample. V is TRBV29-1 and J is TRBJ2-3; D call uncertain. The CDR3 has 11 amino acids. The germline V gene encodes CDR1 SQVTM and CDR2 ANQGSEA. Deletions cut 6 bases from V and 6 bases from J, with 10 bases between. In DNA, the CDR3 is TGCAGCGTAGATCGGTCCGATACGCAGTATTTT. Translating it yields CSVDRSDTQYF.

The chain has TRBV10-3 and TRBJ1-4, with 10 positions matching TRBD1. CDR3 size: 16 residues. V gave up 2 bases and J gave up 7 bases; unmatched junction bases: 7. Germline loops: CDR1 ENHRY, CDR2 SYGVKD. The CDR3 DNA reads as TGTGCCATCAGTGAGGGGACAGGGGATGTTTCTGAAAAACTGTTTTTT. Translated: CAISEGTGDVSEKLFF.

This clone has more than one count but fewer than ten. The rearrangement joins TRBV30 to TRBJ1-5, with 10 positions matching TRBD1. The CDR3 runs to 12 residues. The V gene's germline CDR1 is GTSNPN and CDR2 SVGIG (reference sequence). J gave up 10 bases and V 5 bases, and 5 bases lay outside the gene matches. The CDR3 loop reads CAWCRDRGPQHF. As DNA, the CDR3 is TGTGCCTGGTGTAGGGACAGGGGCCCCCAGCATTTT.

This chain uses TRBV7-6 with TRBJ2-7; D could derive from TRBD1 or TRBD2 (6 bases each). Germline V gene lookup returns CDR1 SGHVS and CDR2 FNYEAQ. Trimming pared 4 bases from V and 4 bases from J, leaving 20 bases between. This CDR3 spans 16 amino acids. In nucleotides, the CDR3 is TGTGCCAGCAGCTCTTCCCCCGGGGGCGCAGGGTACGAGCAGTACTTC. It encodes CASSSSPGGAGYEQYF.

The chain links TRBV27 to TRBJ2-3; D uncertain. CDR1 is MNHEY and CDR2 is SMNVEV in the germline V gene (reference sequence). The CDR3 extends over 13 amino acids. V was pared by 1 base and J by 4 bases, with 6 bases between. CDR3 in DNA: TGTGCCAGCAGTTTATTAGGGTCAGATACGCAGTATTTT. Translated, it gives CASSLLGSDTQYF.

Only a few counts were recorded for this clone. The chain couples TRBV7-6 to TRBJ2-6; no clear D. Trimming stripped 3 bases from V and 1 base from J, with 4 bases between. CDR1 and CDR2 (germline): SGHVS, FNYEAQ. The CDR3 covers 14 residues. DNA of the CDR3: TGTGCCAGCAGCTTTTCTTCTGGGGCCAACGTCCTGACTTTC. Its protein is CASSFSSGANVLTF. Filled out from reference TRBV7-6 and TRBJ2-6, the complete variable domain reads GAGVSQSPRYKVTKRGQDVALRCDPISGHVSLYWYRQALGQGPEFLTYFNYEAQQDKSGLPNDRFSAERPEGSISTLTIQRTEQRDSAMYRCASSFSSGANVLTFGAGSRLTVL.

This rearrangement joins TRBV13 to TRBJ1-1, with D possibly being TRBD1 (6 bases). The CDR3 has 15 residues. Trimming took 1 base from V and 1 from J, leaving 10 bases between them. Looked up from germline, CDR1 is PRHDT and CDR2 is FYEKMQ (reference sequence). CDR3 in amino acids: CASSLVGTQNTEAFF. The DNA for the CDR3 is TGTGCCAGCAGCTTAGTCGGGACACAGAACACTGAAGCTTTCTTT.

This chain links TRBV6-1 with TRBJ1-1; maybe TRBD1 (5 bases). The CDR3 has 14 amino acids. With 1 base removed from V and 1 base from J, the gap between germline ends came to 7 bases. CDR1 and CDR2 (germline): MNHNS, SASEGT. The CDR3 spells CASSEEGENTEAFF. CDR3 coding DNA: TGTGCCAGCAGTGAAGAAGGGGAGAACACTGAAGCTTTCTTT.

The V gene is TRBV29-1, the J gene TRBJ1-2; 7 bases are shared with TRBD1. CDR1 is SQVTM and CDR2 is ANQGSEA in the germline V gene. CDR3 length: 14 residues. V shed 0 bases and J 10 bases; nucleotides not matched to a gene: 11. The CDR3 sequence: CSVEDRGTDNAYTF. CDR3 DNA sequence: TGCAGCGTTGAAGATCGCGGGACAGACAATGCCTACACCTTC.

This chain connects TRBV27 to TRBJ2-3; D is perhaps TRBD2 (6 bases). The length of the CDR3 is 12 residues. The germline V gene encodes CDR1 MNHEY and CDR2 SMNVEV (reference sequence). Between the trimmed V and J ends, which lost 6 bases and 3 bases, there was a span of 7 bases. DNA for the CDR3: TGTGCCAGCAGCAGCGGGACAGATACGCAGTATTTT. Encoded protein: CASSSGTDTQYF.